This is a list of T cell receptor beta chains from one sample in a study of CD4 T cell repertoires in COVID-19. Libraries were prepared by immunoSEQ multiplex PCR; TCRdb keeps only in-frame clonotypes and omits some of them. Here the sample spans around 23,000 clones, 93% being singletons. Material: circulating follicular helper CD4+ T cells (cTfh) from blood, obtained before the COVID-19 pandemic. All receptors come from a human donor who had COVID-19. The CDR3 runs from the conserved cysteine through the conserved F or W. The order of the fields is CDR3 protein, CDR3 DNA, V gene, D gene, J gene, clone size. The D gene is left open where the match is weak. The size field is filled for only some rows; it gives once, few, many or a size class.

CASSLVSQETQYF | TGCGCCAGCAGCTTGGTGAGCCAAGAGACCCAGTACTTC | TRBV5-1 | - | TRBJ2-5 | -
CASSFGQAGGYTF | TGTGCCAGCAGCTTTGGACAGGCTGGGGGCTACACCTTC | TRBV7-9 | TRBD1 | TRBJ1-2 | -
CASRPGLSSGNTIYF | TGTGCCAGTAGGCCGGGACTTAGCTCTGGAAACACCATATATTTT | TRBV19 | - | TRBJ1-3 | -
CASSDLSAEQYF | TGTGCCAGCAGCGACCTTAGCGCCGAGCAGTACTTC | TRBV5-6 | - | TRBJ2-7 | -
CASMYRGDTQYF | TGTGCCAGCATGTATCGCGGAGATACGCAGTATTTT | TRBV2 | - | TRBJ2-3 | -
CASSGLAVTDTQYF | TGTGCCAGCAGCGGACTAGCGGTCACAGATACGCAGTATTTT | TRBV11-1 | TRBD2 | TRBJ2-3 | -
CASSLLGGLETQYF | TGTGCCAGCAGCTTACTCGGAGGGCTAGAGACCCAGTACTTC | TRBV11-2 | - | TRBJ2-5 | -
CASSLGGSPNEKLFF | TGTGCCAGCAGCTTAGGGGGCAGCCCAAATGAAAAACTGTTTTTT | TRBV7-3 | - | TRBJ1-4 | -
CASGIPKAGGPRTGELFF | TGTGCCAGCGGGATCCCCAAAGCGGGAGGGCCAAGGACCGGGGAGCTGTTTTTT | TRBV28 | TRBD2 | TRBJ2-2 | -
CATSRDPGANTGELFF | TGTGCCACCAGCAGAGACCCGGGAGCAAACACCGGGGAGCTGTTTTTT | TRBV15 | - | TRBJ2-2 | -
CAIIGGGPLHF | TGTGCCATCATTGGGGGGGGACCCCTCCACTTT | TRBV6-1 | - | TRBJ1-6 | -
CASSRLPGQGYEKLFF | TGTGCCAGCAGCCGGTTACCGGGACAGGGTTATGAAAAACTGTTTTTT | TRBV7-2 | TRBD1 | TRBJ1-4 | once